These 27 T cell receptor beta chains originate from one sample sequenced in a study of shared clonotypes between healthy human individuals. Sequencing used immunoSEQ multiplex PCR; TCRdb keeps in-frame clones, though not all of them. The repertoire holds 300,000 or so clones, approximately 74% seen once, with under 13% in the top ten. The specimen was memory CD4+ T cells sorted from blood. Subset: CD45RA-negative fraction. Receptor source: a man aged 25 to 40 in good health.

V usage is TRBV5-4 and J usage is TRBJ1-1; the D gene is possibly TRBD1 (6 bases). The CDR3 is 14 residues long. Per the germline V gene, CDR1 is SGHNT and CDR2 is YYREEE (reference sequence). The germline V and J ends were trimmed by 4 bases and 3 bases, with 13 bases remaining between them. CDR3 DNA sequence: TGTGCCAGCAGCCAAGGAGCAGGGGACACTGAAGCTTTCTTT. Its protein product is CASSQGAGDTEAFF.

CDR3 bases: TGTGCCAGCAGCCACCCACGGACAGGGTGGACTGGAAACACCATATATTTT. Translated, it gives CASSHPRTGWTGNTIYF. The genes are TRBV11-2 and TRBJ1-3; 8 nucleotides match TRBD1. V shed 5 bases, J shed 2 bases, and the junction held 11 bases outside the gene matches. The germline gives CDR1 SGHAT, CDR2 FQNNGV. The CDR3 contains 17 residues.

In its sample, this clone was seen many times. The V and J genes are TRBV5-1 and TRBJ2-7, with 8 bases aligning to TRBD2. The V segment lost 4 bases and the J segment 6 bases; nucleotides outside the gene matches: 9. CDR1 is SGHRS, CDR2 YFSETQ, per germline. The CDR3 is 14 amino acids. Here the CDR3 reads CASSVTSGQGEQYF. In nucleotides, the CDR3 is TGCGCCAGCAGCGTTACTAGCGGCCAGGGCGAGCAGTACTTC.

CDR3 residues: CASSSPSRKGRETQYF. The CDR3 nucleotides are TGTGCCAGCAGTTCCCCTAGCAGAAAGGGTCGAGAGACCCAGTACTTC. This chain uses TRBV28 with TRBJ2-5; tentative D call: TRBD2 (5 bases). V was shortened by 4 bases and J by 4 bases, with 19 bases between the two germline ends. The CDR3 covers 16 residues. CDR1 and CDR2 (germline): MDHEN, SYDVKM.

The V gene is TRBV11-2, the J gene TRBJ2-6; no definite D call. The V end was cut by 5 bases, the J end by 4 bases, with 12 bases between. Germline CDR1 and CDR2: SGHAT and FQNNGV. The CDR3 is 15 residues long. DNA for the CDR3: TGTGCCAGCAGCCAGAACAACATCGGGGCCAACGTCCTGACTTTC. Translating gives CASSQNNIGANVLTF.

This chain links TRBV2 with TRBJ1-1; D is unclear. The V end was cut by 4 bases, the J end by 1 base, with 10 bases between. The CDR3 sequence is 14 residues long. The V gene's germline CDR1 is SNHLY and CDR2 FYNNEI. Here the CDR3 DNA reads TGTGCCAGCAGTGCACTCCAACAGAACACTGAAGCTTTCTTT. Encoded protein: CASSALQQNTEAFF. Supplemented by reference TRBV2 and TRBJ1-1, the full variable domain reads EPEVTQTPSHQVTQMGQEVILRCVPISNHLYFYWYRQILGQKVEFLVSFYNNEISEKSEIFDDQFSVERPDGSNFTLKIRSTKLEDSAMYFCASSALQQNTEAFFGQGTRLTVV.

The chain recombines TRBV4-1 with TRBJ2-7; unclear D gene. Germline assignment: CDR1 MGHRA and CDR2 YSYEKL. V lost 5 bases and J lost 3, with 11 bases in between. This CDR3 region has 13 residues. The CDR3 region has the DNA TGCGCCAGCAGCTCCACGGCACACTACGAGCAGTACTTC. It is translated as CASSSTAHYEQYF.

This chain uses TRBV15 with TRBJ1-2; possible D gene TRBD1, 6 bases. Trimming cost V 5 bases and J 8 bases, with 24 bases left between them. CDR3 length: 16 amino acids. Germline lookup yields CDR1 LNHNV and CDR2 YYDKDF (reference sequence). The CDR3: CATSADVGQPSRGYTF. The CDR3 DNA sequence: TGTGCCACCAGCGCAGATGTCGGACAGCCCTCTCGGGGCTACACCTTC.

V gene TRBV13 combines with J gene TRBJ2-1, with a possible D match to TRBD2 (6 bases). Between the trimmed V and J ends, which lost 0 bases and 12 bases, there was a span of 15 bases. The germline V gene encodes CDR1 PRHDT and CDR2 FYEKMQ (reference sequence). The CDR3 length is 14 residues. CDR3 bases: TGTGCCAGCAGCTTAGGCCAGCGGTCGCGGGGGCAGTTCTTC. Its protein is CASSLGQRSRGQFF.

The gene calls are TRBV27 and TRBJ2-7; TRBD2 matches at 11 bases. The CDR3 contains 14 residues. In germline, CDR1 is MNHEY, CDR2 SMNVEV (reference sequence). Germline trimming cut 6 bases from V and 1 base from J; bases unmatched to any gene: 2. The CDR3 spells CASRLAGASYEQYF. CDR3 sequence (DNA): TGTGCCAGCAGACTAGCGGGAGCATCCTACGAGCAGTACTTC.

A remark on this clone: This sample also contains other DNA sequences that code for the same CDR3. In nucleotides, the CDR3 is TGTGCCAGTAGTATAGAGTCTTCCTACGAGCAGTACTTC. As protein: CASSIESSYEQYF. This sequence joins TRBV19 and TRBJ2-7; D not resolved. The CDR3 extends over 13 amino acids. The germline V gene encodes CDR1 LNHDA and CDR2 SQIVND (reference sequence). Trimming removed 0 bases from V and 1 base from J, with 4 bases in between.

This rearrangement joins TRBV29-1 to TRBJ2-7, with 7 bases identical to TRBD2. The germline V gene has CDR1 SQVTM and CDR2 ANQGSEA. This CDR3 spans 11 amino acids. This CDR3 reads CTSGVPYEQYF. The CDR3 region has the DNA TGCACCAGCGGGGTCCCCTACGAGCAGTACTTC.

In this sample, this clone turned up once. The rearrangement joins TRBV10-3 to TRBJ2-7, with a possible D match to TRBD1 (6 bases). Germline CDR1 and CDR2: ENHRY and SYGVKD. The CDR3 is made up of 16 amino acids. The V gene lost 1 base and the J gene lost 4 bases, with 17 bases spanning the gap. The CDR3 reads CAISEFSNPDRYEQYF. CDR3 nucleotides: TGTGCCATCAGTGAGTTTTCTAATCCGGACAGATACGAGCAGTACTTC.

As regards this clone: This CDR3 is also generated by other DNA sequences in the sample. The chain employs TRBV18 and TRBJ1-5; no reliable D call. V was pared by 2 bases and J by 1 base, with 0 bases between. CDR3 size: 12 residues. The germline V gene encodes CDR1 KGHSH and CDR2 LQKENI. Written as DNA, the CDR3 is TGTGCCAGCTCACCAAGCAATCAGCCCCAGCATTTT. This encodes CASSPSNQPQHF.

The chain recombines TRBV6-1 with TRBJ2-3, with D possibly being TRBD1 or TRBD2 (5 bases each). Germline values: CDR1 MNHNS, CDR2 SASEGT. The V end lost 2 bases, the J end lost 7 bases, and 19 bases lay between the germline ends. The CDR3 has 16 amino acids. CDR3 amino acids: CASSEKWGKPPNTQYF. The DNA for the CDR3 is TGTGCCAGCAGTGAAAAGTGGGGGAAGCCCCCGAATACGCAGTATTTT.

This clone was found many times. The chain is built from TRBV19 and TRBJ2-1, with D hard to call. Germline loops: CDR1 LNHDA, CDR2 SQIVND (reference sequence). This CDR3 has 16 amino acids. V lost 3 bases to trimming and J lost 0 bases, with 12 bases between them. The DNA of the CDR3 is TGTGCCAGTAGTATCGGCTATTCTAGCTCCTACAATGAGCAGTTCTTC. It codes for CASSIGYSSSYNEQFF.

The chain employs TRBV2 and TRBJ2-1; tentatively, D is TRBD1 (6 bases). The germline V gene encodes CDR1 SNHLY and CDR2 FYNNEI. This CDR3 region has 15 residues. V was clipped by 6 bases and J by 8 bases, with 20 bases between them. CDR3 region: CASSFDRLARHEQFF. CDR3 DNA sequence: TGTGCCAGCAGCTTCGACAGGCTCGCACGACATGAGCAGTTCTTC.

This clone was detected only a few times. This CDR3 reads CASSLYRREQFF. CDR3 DNA: TGTGCCAGCAGTTTATACCGGCGTGAGCAGTTCTTC. The chain joins TRBV28 to TRBJ2-1; D is unresolved. V was clipped by 1 base and J by 9 bases, with 7 bases between them. Germline-derived CDR1 and CDR2 are MDHEN and SYDVKM. This CDR3 has 12 amino acids.

V usage is TRBV27 and J usage is TRBJ2-1; possibly TRBD1 for D (6 bases). This CDR3 is 13 amino acids long. Trimming cost V 6 bases and J 4 bases, with 10 bases left between them. The germline gives CDR1 MNHEY, CDR2 SMNVEV (reference sequence). CDR3 coding DNA: TGTGCCAGCAGGCCGGGACATTACAATGAGCAGTTCTTC. Amino acid sequence: CASRPGHYNEQFF.

This clone was observed a single time. V and J are TRBV7-8 and TRBJ2-7, with a tentative D call TRBD2 (5 bases). This CDR3 is 16 amino acids long. The V and J ends lost 1 base and 0 bases respectively, with 13 bases between them. Per germline, CDR1 SGHVS and CDR2 FQNEAQ. The CDR3 sequence: CASSLVGSSSSYEQYF. As DNA, the CDR3 is TGTGCCAGCAGCTTAGTGGGGAGTTCCAGCTCCTACGAGCAGTACTTC.

V is TRBV25-1 and J is TRBJ2-1; TRBD1 matches 8 bases. This CDR3 region has 13 residues. Unmatched junction bases numbered 1, after V lost 2 bases and J lost 7 bases. Germline assignment: CDR1 MGHDK and CDR2 SYGVNS. CDR3 nucleotides: TGTGCCAGCAGTGAAGGACAGGGTAATGAGCAGTTCTTC. Protein product: CASSEGQGNEQFF.

J is TRBJ2-7 and V is TRBV5-4; D uncertain. V gave up 3 bases and J gave up 6 bases, with 13 bases separating them. Germline lookup yields CDR1 SGHNT and CDR2 YYREEE (reference sequence). The CDR3 is 13 residues long. CDR3 coding DNA: TGTGCCAGCAGCTCTGCTGGAAGAGGCGAGCAGTACTTC. It codes for CASSSAGRGEQYF.

The chain joins TRBV28 to TRBJ2-7, with a weak D call TRBD2 (6 bases). The germline gives CDR1 MDHEN, CDR2 SYDVKM. CDR3 length: 14 amino acids. The V gene lost 6 bases and the J gene lost 4 bases, with 16 bases spanning the gap. CDR3 in DNA: TGTGCCAGCAGCGAACCCGGGGGTGATTACGAGCAGTACTTC. Translated, it gives CASSEPGGDYEQYF.

The chain recombines TRBV5-1 with TRBJ2-2, with D maybe TRBD2 (5 bases). The CDR3 is 14 amino acids. Germline CDR1 reads SGHRS; CDR2 reads YFSETQ. Trimming took 3 bases from V and 8 from J, leaving 14 bases between them. CDR3 nucleotide sequence: TGCGCCAGCAGCTACCTAGCTCTTCAGGGGGAGCTGTTTTTT. This encodes CASSYLALQGELFF.

Only a few counts were recorded for this clone. The chain's CDR3 is CASSVVLQGIQYF. The CDR3 nucleotides are TGTGCCAGCAGCGTAGTGTTACAGGGGATACAGTACTTC. The chain has TRBV9 and TRBJ2-7; 7 bases are a match to TRBD1. Trimming removed 0 bases from V and 10 bases from J; junction bases left unmatched: 7. CDR1 is SGDLS and CDR2 is YYNGEE in the germline V gene. The CDR3 sequence is 13 residues long.

The chain has TRBV28 and TRBJ2-7; the D gene is possibly TRBD1 (6 bases). Trimming shortened V by 7 bases and J by 0 bases, and 7 bases separated the two germline ends. CDR1 and CDR2 from the germline V gene are MDHEN and SYDVKM. The CDR3 consists of 12 residues. CDR3 loop: CASTQGSYEQYF. In nucleotides, the CDR3 is TGTGCCAGCACACAGGGCTCCTACGAGCAGTACTTC.

The gene calls are TRBV5-1 and TRBJ1-2; D unclear. The CDR3 has 12 amino acids. With 3 bases removed from V and 6 bases from J, the gap between germline ends came to 9 bases. Germline CDR1 and CDR2: SGHRS and YFSETQ. The CDR3 reads CASSSTINGYTF. CDR3 in DNA: TGCGCCAGCAGCTCCACAATCAATGGCTACACCTTC. The full variable domain, in which reference TRBV5-1 and TRBJ1-2 provide the parts outside the CDR3, is KAGVTQTPRYLIKTRGQQVTLSCSPISGHRSVSWYQQTPGQGLQFLFEYFSETQRNKGNFPGRFSGRQFSNSRSEMNVSTLELGDSALYLCASSSTINGYTFGSGTRLTVV.